The rows below give T cell receptor beta chains drawn from one sample of a study of blood T cell repertoires in COVID-19. Generated by immunoSEQ multiplex PCR, the TCRdb table keeps only in-frame clones and is missing some. Among about 170,000 clones listed, 84% were seen once. Material for sequencing was PBMCs or T cells enriched from blood (not recorded which). These receptors all stem from a man aged 50-59 years who had recovered from COVID-19. Each CDR3 is given with its conserved first and last residue. Fields, in order: D gene, clone size, V gene, J gene, CDR3 protein, CDR3 DNA. The D gene is left open where the match is weak. Some rows have no size entry. The others give once, few or many, or a class for an expanded clone.

.	.	TRBV6-2/TRBV6-3	TRBJ2-1	CASSSRERFYNEQFF	TGTGCCAGCAGTTCTAGGGAGAGGTTCTACAATGAGCAGTTCTTC
.	once	TRBV19	TRBJ1-1	CASSSRQRNTEAFF	TGTGCCAGTAGTTCCCGACAGCGGAACACTGAAGCTTTCTTT
.	.	TRBV5-6	TRBJ1-2	CASSLLWQGGYGYTF	TGTGCCAGCAGCTTGCTGTGGCAGGGTGGCTATGGCTACACCTTC
.	.	TRBV19	TRBJ1-1	CASSSAPFLNTEAFF	TGTGCCAGTAGCAGCGCTCCTTTTCTAAACACTGAAGCTTTCTTT
.	.	TRBV4-1	TRBJ1-5	CASSLAGQTNQPQHF	TGCGCCAGCAGCCTTGCTGGACAAACCAATCAGCCCCAGCATTTT
.	.	TRBV28	TRBJ1-2	CASEDRNYGYTF	TGTGCCAGCGAAGACAGGAACTATGGCTACACCTTC
TRBD1	.	TRBV27	TRBJ2-1	CASRRQGGNEQFF	TGTGCCAGCAGGCGACAGGGCGGCAATGAGCAGTTCTTC
.	.	TRBV4-1	TRBJ1-1	CASSQERGYPEAFF	TGCGCCAGCAGCCAAGAAAGAGGATACCCTGAAGCTTTCTTT
.	.	TRBV12-5	TRBJ2-3	CASVRGGTDTQYF	TGTGCTAGTGTAAGGGGTGGGACAGATACGCAGTATTTT
.	.	TRBV4-3	TRBJ1-2	CASSQDPGFDYGYTF	TGCGCCAGCAGCCAAGATCCGGGGTTTGACTATGGCTACACCTTC
TRBD1	.	TRBV4-1	TRBJ1-2	CASSQIFTGGSDYGYTF	TGCGCCAGCAGCCAAATCTTTACAGGGGGCAGTGACTATGGCTACACCTTC
TRBD1	.	TRBV3-1/TRBV3-2	TRBJ2-3	CASSQEGGAQGGTDTQYF	TGTGCCAGCAGCCAAGAGGGTGGGGCGCAGGGGGGCACAGATACGCAGTATTTT
TRBD1	few	TRBV10-3	TRBJ1-5	CAIAGQGGNQPQHF	TGTGCCATTGCGGGACAGGGTGGAAATCAGCCCCAGCATTTT
.	.	TRBV18	TRBJ1-2	CASSPKGRNYGYTF	TGTGCCAGCTCACCCAAGGGGCGAAACTATGGCTACACCTTC
.	few	TRBV27	TRBJ2-1	CATRQGTEQFF	TGTGCCACCCGGCAGGGGACGGAGCAGTTCTTC
.	.	TRBV7-2	TRBJ1-4	CASSPQVSATNEKLFF	TGTGCCAGCAGCCCACAGGTCAGCGCAACTAATGAAAAACTGTTTTTT
TRBD1	.	TRBV9	TRBJ1-1	CASSFRDRPANTEAFF	TGTGCCAGCAGCTTCAGGGACAGGCCAGCGAACACTGAAGCTTTCTTT
.	.	TRBV9	TRBJ1-1	CASSVGAGKEAFF	TGTGCCAGCAGCGTAGGGGCAGGGAAAGAAGCTTTCTTT
.	.	TRBV7-3	TRBJ2-3	CASSSGLREDTQYF	TGTGCCAGCAGCAGCGGCCTTCGAGAGGATACGCAGTATTTT
TRBD1	.	TRBV5-1	TRBJ2-3	CASSLDGTGTDTQYF	TGCGCCAGCAGCTTGGATGGGACAGGCACAGATACGCAGTATTTT
.	.	TRBV12-3/TRBV12-4	TRBJ1-2	CASSLVQYGYTF	TGTGCCAGCAGTTTAGTCCAATATGGCTACACCTTC
.	.	TRBV15	TRBJ1-1	CATSRGLDTEAFF	TGTGCCACCAGCAGGGGCCTTGACACTGAAGCTTTCTTT
TRBD2	.	TRBV29-1	TRBJ2-1	CSVDRGDSYNEQFF	TGCAGCGTTGACCGGGGGGACTCCTACAATGAGCAGTTCTTC
TRBD1	.	TRBV2	TRBJ2-1	CASSDGQGLFF	TGTGCCAGCAGTGATGGACAGGGGTTGTTCTTC
.	.	TRBV11-3	TRBJ2-2	CASSLGTGELFF	TGTGCCAGCAGCTTAGGGACAGGGGAGCTGTTTTTT
.	.	TRBV5-4	TRBJ2-2	CASSFGGGNTGELFF	TGTGCCAGCAGCTTCGGAGGGGGCAACACCGGGGAGCTGTTTTTT
TRBD1	.	TRBV6-5	TRBJ2-5	CASSSTGQETQYF	TGTGCCAGCAGCTCGACAGGGCAAGAGACCCAGTACTTC
.	few	TRBV4-1	TRBJ1-5	CASSQVQTVGQPQHF	TGCGCCAGCAGCCAAGTACAGACGGTTGGTCAGCCCCAGCATTTT
TRBD1	.	TRBV30	TRBJ2-6	CAWNVDRDFSGANVLTF	TGTGCCTGGAATGTGGACAGGGATTTCTCTGGGGCCAACGTCCTGACTTTC
.	.	TRBV6-6	TRBJ1-5	CASSSGPGGNQPQHF	TGTGCCAGCAGTTCAGGCCCGGGAGGCAATCAGCCCCAGCATTTT
.	.	TRBV11-2	TRBJ1-5	CASSLALRQPQHF	TGTGCCAGCAGCTTAGCCCTACGACAGCCCCAGCATTTT
.	.	TRBV21-1	TRBJ2-7	CATALRTELENWEQYF	TGTGCCACCGCCCTTAGGACAGAGTTGGAAAATTGGGAGCAGTACTTC
.	.	TRBV3-1/TRBV3-2	TRBJ1-4	CASNDKQGGGEKLFF	TGTGCCAGCAACGACAAACAGGGCGGCGGTGAAAAACTGTTTTTT
.	.	TRBV7-3	TRBJ2-3	CASSGGLADTQYF	TGTGCCAGCAGCGGGGGCCTCGCAGATACGCAGTATTTT
TRBD1	.	TRBV2	TRBJ2-3	CASRNRGFTDTQYF	TGTGCCAGCCGTAACAGGGGTTTCACAGATACGCAGTATTTT
.	.	TRBV7-9	TRBJ1-1	CASSPATANTEAFF	TGTGCCAGCAGCCCAGCGACGGCGAACACTGAAGCTTTCTTT
TRBD1	once	TRBV7-9	TRBJ2-5	CASSLQGARVWETQYF	TGTGCCAGCAGCTTACAGGGGGCACGGGTCTGGGAGACCCAGTACTTC
.	.	TRBV5-6	TRBJ1-2	CASSLYRTANLANYGYTF	TGTGCCAGCAGCTTGTATAGGACAGCGAATTTAGCTAACTATGGCTACACCTTC
TRBD1	.	TRBV6-5	TRBJ1-6	CASRTRQGGSPLHF	TGTGCCAGCAGGACTAGACAGGGGGGATCACCCCTCCACTTT
TRBD2	.	TRBV11-2	TRBJ2-7	CASSFGSAGETYEQYF	TGTGCCAGCAGCTTTGGGTCAGCGGGGGAGACCTACGAGCAGTACTTC
TRBD1	once	TRBV29-1	TRBJ2-7	CSAGQGARYEQYF	TGCAGCGCCGGACAGGGGGCGCGCTACGAGCAGTACTTC
TRBD1	.	TRBV19	TRBJ1-1	CASSKQGAYTEAFF	TGTGCCAGTAGTAAGCAGGGGGCGTACACTGAAGCTTTCTTT
.	few	TRBV6-2/TRBV6-3	TRBJ1-5	CASSPDSNSNQPQHF	TGTGCCAGCAGCCCCGACAGTAATAGCAATCAGCCCCAGCATTTT
TRBD1	.	TRBV25-1	TRBJ2-1	CASTGTGSYNEQFF	TGTGCCAGCACTGGGACAGGGTCCTACAATGAGCAGTTCTTC
.	.	TRBV30	TRBJ1-2	CAWSVVENYGYTF	TGTGCCTGGAGTGTGGTGGAGAACTATGGCTACACCTTC
.	.	TRBV11-2	TRBJ1-1	CASSLVSEAFF	TGTGCCAGCAGCTTAGTCAGTGAAGCTTTCTTT